This passage covers 21 T cell receptor beta chains from one sample sequenced in a study of T-cell memory formation after mild COVID-19. TCRdb re-called the 5' RACE reads with MiXCR, one entry per CDR3 protein. The top ten hold approximately 14% of the sample, which has approximately 410,000 distinct CDR3 sequences, 20% to 30% seen once. Sequenced material: PBMCs or a T cell subset sorted from them (not recorded which). The receptors derive from an adult woman who had mild COVID-19 (a few samples of this study predate the infection). Cell type and time point are not known.

This chain links TRBV12-3 or TRBV12-4 with TRBJ2-1, with a possible D match to TRBD2 (6 bases). This CDR3 is 15 amino acids long. The germline V and J ends were trimmed by 6 bases and 3 bases, with 15 bases remaining between them. This chain's CDR3 is CASRRRQGLYNEQFF. The CDR3 bases are TGTGCCAGCAGGAGGCGGCAGGGACTCTACAATGAGCAGTTCTTC.

The CDR3 region is CASSEADTEAFF. The DNA for the CDR3 is TGTGCCAGCAGTGAAGCGGACACTGAAGCTTTCTTT. The V and J genes are TRBV2 and TRBJ1-1; D gene uncertain. Deletions cut 0 bases from V and 3 bases from J, with 2 bases between. The CDR3 runs to 12 residues. Germline V gene lookup returns CDR1 SNHLY and CDR2 FYNNEI.

The V call is TRBV20-1, the J call TRBJ1-1, with D possibly TRBD1 on 6 matching bases. This CDR3 is built from 14 residues. The germline CDR1 and CDR2 sequences are DFQATT and SNEGSKA (reference sequence). The V gene lost 2 bases and the J gene lost 2 bases, with 12 bases spanning the gap. CDR3 loop: CSARPGHLNTEAFF. The DNA for the CDR3 is TGCAGTGCTAGACCGGGACACCTAAACACTGAAGCTTTCTTT.

There are a few counts of this clonotype. V gene TRBV20-1 combines with J gene TRBJ2-7; TRBD1 might be the D (6 bases). Germline assignment: CDR1 DFQATT and CDR2 SNEGSKA (reference sequence). This CDR3 contains 13 residues. Trimming cost V 2 bases and J 2 bases, with 10 bases left between them. The CDR3 DNA follows: TGCAGTGCTAGACCCGACAGGACCTACGAGCAGTACTTC. This encodes CSARPDRTYEQYF.

This clonotype turned up a few times. V usage is TRBV6-2 or TRBV6-3 and J usage is TRBJ2-3; 9 bases line up with TRBD2. This CDR3 contains 15 residues. Trimming at V came to 8 bases and at J to 4 bases, leaving 10 bases not matched to a gene. The germline V gene encodes CDR1 MNHEY and CDR2 SVGEGT. CDR3 coding DNA: TGTGCCAGCGGGAACGTAGCGGGAGTTGCAGATACGCAGTATTTT. Translation gives CASGNVAGVADTQYF.

This clonotype was seen a few times. This chain joins TRBV7-2 and TRBJ2-1, with 7 positions matching TRBD2. There are 16 residues in the CDR3. Germline V gene sequence: CDR1 SGHTA, CDR2 FQGNSA. J gave up 4 bases and V 1 base, and 7 bases lay outside the gene matches. The CDR3 loop is CASSLVGAGAYNEQFF. In DNA, the CDR3 is TGTGCCAGCAGCTTAGTGGGTGCGGGAGCTTACAATGAGCAGTTCTTC.

This clonotype was observed a handful of times. The chain has TRBV9 and TRBJ2-5; D gene ambiguous. Trimming took off 0 bases at V and 3 bases at J, with 3 bases between the two ends. The CDR3 has 12 amino acids. Germline assignment: CDR1 SGDLS and CDR2 YYNGEE. CDR3 residues: CASSVDEETQYF. CDR3 sequence (DNA): TGTGCCAGCAGCGTAGATGAAGAGACCCAGTACTTC.

The chain is built from TRBV10-3 and TRBJ2-3; D is perhaps TRBD1 (6 bases). The germline V and J ends were trimmed by 4 bases and 2 bases, with 16 bases remaining between them. The CDR3 contains 16 residues. CDR1 is ENHRY and CDR2 is SYGVKD in the germline V gene. CDR3 residues: CAISAKTGLFTDTQYF. The CDR3 DNA sequence: TGTGCCATCAGTGCCAAAACAGGGTTATTCACAGATACGCAGTATTTT.

This clonotype was detected a few times. This sequence joins TRBV7-2 and TRBJ1-1, with a weak D call TRBD1 (5 bases). The CDR3 is made up of 17 amino acids. Trimming took 3 bases from V and 3 from J, leaving 20 bases between them. CDR1 is SGHTA, CDR2 FQGNSA, per germline. This chain's CDR3 is CASSFQSVGVVDTEAFF. The CDR3 DNA is TGTGCCAGCAGCTTCCAGAGTGTGGGGGTAGTGGACACTGAAGCTTTCTTT.

This clonotype was seen many times. The rearrangement uses TRBV7-3 and TRBJ1-2; D may be TRBD1 (5 bases). The CDR3 totals 14 residues. V lost 3 bases and J lost 8, with 16 bases in between. The germline V gene has CDR1 SGHTA and CDR2 FQGTGA. The CDR3 coding sequence is TGTGCCAGCAGCTTTGGTCCTGGGACGGAGGGCTACACCTTC. This sequence encodes CASSFGPGTEGYTF.

This clonotype was observed a handful of times. The CDR3 loop is CASSSYPAPEAFF. The CDR3, as DNA: TGTGCCAGCAGCTCATACCCCGCCCCTGAAGCTTTCTTT. This sequence joins TRBV7-9 and TRBJ1-1; D gene unclear. The germline CDR1 and CDR2 sequences are SEHNR and FQNEAQ (reference sequence). The CDR3 runs 13 residues. V dropped 4 bases and J dropped 6 bases, with 12 bases sitting between them.

This clonotype occurred a few times. This sequence joins TRBV7-9 and TRBJ2-1; TRBD1 aligns across 10 bases. This CDR3 contains 14 residues. V lost 4 bases and J lost 7; bases outside the gene matches: 4. CDR1 is SEHNR and CDR2 is FQNEAQ in the germline V gene (reference sequence). The CDR3 DNA is TGTGCCAGCAGCTCCGGACAGGGGGATAATGAGCAGTTCTTC. Amino acids: CASSSGQGDNEQFF.

For the CDR3, the DNA is TGTGCCAGCAGCTTAGCGAACAGGGATAGCGGGTATAATTCACCCCTCCACTTT. Protein product: CASSLANRDSGYNSPLHF. This chain links TRBV7-2 with TRBJ1-6; D might be TRBD1 (6 bases). V lost 0 bases to trimming and J lost 4 bases, with 16 bases between them. This CDR3 has 18 residues. CDR1 is SGHTA and CDR2 is FQGNSA in the germline V gene.

This clonotype was detected only once. V is TRBV24-1 and J is TRBJ2-1; D remains ambiguous. Germline V gene sequence: CDR1 KGHDR, CDR2 SFDVKD. V lost 5 bases and J lost 7, with 8 bases in between. CDR3 length equals 12 residues. The CDR3 DNA is TGTGCCACCAGTGCTGAAAGGAATGAGCAGTTCTTC. Protein sequence: CATSAERNEQFF.

This clonotype was seen repeatedly, ten times or more. The J gene is TRBJ1-1, the V gene TRBV7-9; D call uncertain. The CDR3 covers 16 residues. V was shortened by 4 bases and J by 10 bases, with 25 bases between the two germline ends. CDR1 SEHNR and CDR2 FQNEAQ come from the germline V gene (reference sequence). The CDR3 protein is CASSYQPGETTEGAFF. The DNA for the CDR3 is TGTGCCAGCAGCTATCAACCGGGCGAAACGACGGAGGGAGCTTTCTTT.

This rearrangement joins TRBV27 to TRBJ2-2; D is perhaps TRBD1 (5 bases). The germline V gene has CDR1 MNHEY and CDR2 SMNVEV (reference sequence). The ends were cut back, 10 bases at V and 2 bases at J, with 17 bases in the middle. The CDR3 totals 15 residues. In nucleotides, the CDR3 is TGTGCCACCTCCCTGTCAACAGGAAACACCGGGGAGCTGTTTTTT. This translates into CATSLSTGNTGELFF.

The chain employs TRBV4-1 and TRBJ1-2; D is uncertain. CDR3 length: 12 residues. Germline V gene lookup returns CDR1 MGHRA and CDR2 YSYEKL. The V gene lost 3 bases and the J gene lost 6 bases, with 8 bases spanning the gap. The CDR3 DNA reads as TGCGCCAGCAGCCATCCTAGGGATGGCTACACCTTC. It is translated as CASSHPRDGYTF.

There are a few counts of this clonotype. The V and J genes are TRBV5-1 and TRBJ2-7; 7 bases are a match to TRBD2. Losses at the gene ends were 3 bases for V and 1 base for J; bases not matched to a gene: 1. Germline V gene lookup returns CDR1 SGHRS and CDR2 YFSETQ. The CDR3 spans 13 residues. CDR3 DNA: TGCGCCAGCAGCTGGGAGGGTTCCTACGAGCAGTACTTC. Its protein product is CASSWEGSYEQYF.

The gene calls are TRBV20-1 and TRBJ2-6, with 7 bases identical to TRBD1. The V gene end was trimmed by 3 bases and the J gene end by 0 bases; junction bases not matched to a gene: 2. CDR3 size: 15 residues. Germline V gives CDR1 DFQATT, CDR2 SNEGSKA (reference sequence). The CDR3 protein is CSASAGGSGANVLTF. The CDR3 DNA reads as TGCAGTGCTAGTGCAGGGGGCTCTGGGGCCAACGTCCTGACTTTC.

The chain combines TRBV12-3 or TRBV12-4 with TRBJ2-3, with D perhaps being TRBD1 or TRBD2 (6 bases each). This CDR3 is built from 17 residues. The V end was cut by 3 bases, the J end by 2 bases, with 18 bases between. As DNA, the CDR3 is TGTGCCAGCAGTTTGGCGATAGGGGGGCTAACCACAGATACGCAGTATTTT. It codes for CASSLAIGGLTTDTQYF.

J is TRBJ1-1 and V is TRBV27; the D gene is possibly TRBD1 (6 bases). CDR1 is MNHEY and CDR2 is SMNVEV in the germline V gene (reference sequence). The CDR3 contains 17 residues. The V gene lost 0 bases and the J gene lost 4 bases, with 18 bases spanning the gap. The CDR3 is CASSLSAGVGSVTEAFF. In nucleotides, the CDR3 is TGTGCCAGCAGTTTATCGGCAGGGGTGGGGTCGGTCACTGAAGCTTTCTTT.